Below are 10 T cell receptor beta chains sequenced from a single sample in a study of CD8 T cells in ankylosing spondylitis. TCRdb re-called the 5' RACE reads with MiXCR, one entry per CDR3 protein. The data show 250,000 to 300,000 distinct CDR3 sequences, 20% seen once. Input material: blood, either unsorted or a sorted T cell fraction (not recorded which). These receptors were collected from a male donor with ankylosing spondylitis or in good health (not recorded which).

The gene calls are TRBV20-1 and TRBJ1-1; 8 bases align to TRBD1. Germline V gene lookup returns CDR1 DFQATT and CDR2 SNEGSKA (reference sequence). The CDR3 totals 14 residues. V lost 2 bases, J lost 3 bases, and 5 bases stayed unmatched. CDR3 protein: CSARSGQGDTEAFF. The CDR3 region has the DNA TGCAGTGCTAGATCTGGACAGGGAGACACTGAAGCTTTCTTT.

This clonotype was recorded many times. This chain connects TRBV12-5 to TRBJ2-1; possibly TRBD1 for D (5 bases). The V gene lost 1 base and the J gene lost 9 bases, with 13 bases spanning the gap. The CDR3 sequence is 14 residues long. CDR1 is LGHNT and CDR2 is FRNRAP in the germline V gene. CDR3 DNA: TGTGCTAGTGGTTTGGCGTCAGGGCACGCTGAGCAGTTCTTC. Protein sequence: CASGLASGHAEQFF.

The V gene is TRBV5-1, the J gene TRBJ2-3; possibly TRBD2 for D (6 bases). V was trimmed by 4 bases and J by 6 bases, leaving 18 bases between them. In germline, CDR1 is SGHRS, CDR2 YFSETQ. The CDR3 extends over 15 amino acids. CDR3 sequence (DNA): TGCGCCAGCAGCAGGAGACTAGGGAGCGGTGATACGCAGTATTTT. Protein sequence: CASSRRLGSGDTQYF.

The V gene is TRBV18, the J gene TRBJ2-3; 14 nucleotides line up with TRBD2. Trimming removed 5 bases from V and 4 bases from J; junction bases left unmatched: 8. This CDR3 region has 17 residues. Germline CDR1 is KGHSH and CDR2 is LQKENI. The CDR3 sequence is CASSSGLAGVMADTQYF. The CDR3 DNA sequence: TGTGCCAGCTCATCGGGACTAGCGGGAGTCATGGCAGATACGCAGTATTTT. The full variable domain, its missing parts supplied by reference TRBV18 and TRBJ2-3, is NAGVMQNPRHLVRRRGQEARLRCSPMKGHSHVYWYRQLPEEGLKFMVYLQKENIIDESGMPKERFSAEFPKEGPSILRIQQVVRGDSAAYFCASSSGLAGVMADTQYFGPGTRLTVL.

The chain joins TRBV20-1 to TRBJ2-1; possibly TRBD1 for D (6 bases). The CDR3 has 16 amino acids. V was trimmed by 1 base and J by 0 bases, leaving 13 bases between them. Germline loops: CDR1 DFQATT, CDR2 SNEGSKA (reference sequence). The CDR3: CSARGNRVISYNEQFF. CDR3 DNA: TGCAGTGCTAGAGGGAACAGGGTGATCTCCTACAATGAGCAGTTCTTC.

This clonotype was seen at least ten times. V and J are TRBV9 and TRBJ2-5; 10 nucleotides align to TRBD2. CDR3 length equals 17 residues. CDR1 is SGDLS, CDR2 YYNGEE, per germline. After removal of 2 bases from V and 0 bases from J, the junction contained 7 bases not matched to a gene. CDR3 DNA: TGTGCCAGCAGCGTCGGACTAGCGGTCACGTACCAAGAGACCCAGTACTTC. Translating gives CASSVGLAVTYQETQYF.

This rearrangement joins TRBV11-1 to TRBJ2-1; 12 bases line up with TRBD2. The junction had 5 bases not matched to a gene; V was cut back by 8 bases and J by 6 bases. The length of the CDR3 is 14 residues. Per germline, CDR1 SGHAT and CDR2 FQDESV (reference sequence). CDR3 DNA: TGTGCCAGCGGACCTAGCGGGAGGGCCAATGAGCAGTTCTTC. Encoded protein: CASGPSGRANEQFF.

This chain connects TRBV5-4 to TRBJ2-4, with 8 bases lining up with TRBD1. V lost 0 bases, J lost 1 base, and 3 bases stayed unmatched. There are 16 residues in the CDR3. Germline values: CDR1 SGHNT, CDR2 YYREEE (reference sequence). The CDR3 DNA sequence: TGTGCCAGCAGCTTGGTAACAGGGGGTGCCAAAAACATTCAGTACTTC. Its protein is CASSLVTGGAKNIQYF.

A word on this clonotype: One end of the junction is discordant with germline, which a read error may explain. The chain links TRBV11-2 to TRBJ1-1; D is undetermined. Germline CDR1 reads SGHAT; CDR2 reads FQNNGV. The CDR3 covers 15 residues. For the CDR3, the DNA is TGTGTCAGCAGCTTAGGCGGGCAGCTGAACACTGAAGCTTTCTTT. Translating gives CVSSLGGQLNTEAFF.

This clonotype was detected only a few times. V usage is TRBV27 and J usage is TRBJ2-7; 10 nucleotides align to TRBD2. In germline, CDR1 is MNHEY, CDR2 SMNVEV (reference sequence). The CDR3 is 14 residues long. V lost 5 bases, J lost 4 bases, and 5 bases stayed unmatched. This chain's CDR3 is CASSPIAGGYEQYV. For the CDR3, the DNA is TGTGCCAGCAGTCCGATAGCGGGAGGATACGAGCAGTACGTC.